This record looks at one TCR beta chain sequence and its context. The source of the sample is a study of cytomegalovirus exposure and HLA in healthy donors. J lost 3 bases, V lost 2 bases, and 3 bases had no gene match. Germline V gives CDR1 SGHRS, CDR2 YFSETQ. The length of the CDR3 is 15 residues. The PCR made use of 60 Vbeta and 13 Jbeta primers. The table came from immunoSEQ multiplex PCR; TCRdb's copy has only in-frame clones and leaves some out. The repertoire table contains about 130,000 clones. The clonotype was recovered from a man in his forties in good health and CMV-seronegative. Sequences were obtained from PBMCs. The rearrangement links TRBV5-1 to TRBJ2-1; 9 nucleotides align to TRBD2. As DNA, the CDR3 is TGCGCCAGCAGCTTAGATAGCGGGAGCTACAATGAGCAGTTCTTC. It codes for CASSLDSGSYNEQFF.